The rows below give T cell receptor beta chains drawn from one sample of a study of a mutant IDH1 vaccine in newly diagnosed glioma. The antigens of these receptors remain unknown. Assay used: immunoSEQ multiplex PCR; TCRdb lists only in-frame clones, some missing. The sample lists 52,000 or so clones, about 81% seen once, with 6.5% to 9% in the top ten. This sample comprised PBMCs, obtained from a glioma patient whose treatment included an IDH1 peptide vaccine. These receptor sequences come from a woman aged 40 to 50 with glioma. Some clones in this sample may be carry-over from other donors' samples. The CDR3 runs from the conserved cysteine through the conserved F or W.

V gene: TRBV5-6; J gene: TRBJ1-1; CDR3 protein: CASSRWTGSEAFF
V gene: TRBV6-5; J gene: TRBJ1-2; CDR3 protein: CASSYGKAYGYTF
V gene: TRBV9; J gene: TRBJ2-5; CDR3 protein: CASSGTGGGETQYF
V gene: TRBV30; J gene: TRBJ1-1; CDR3 protein: CAWILGKTEAFF
V gene: TRBV10-2; J gene: TRBJ2-7; CDR3 protein: CASSPGQGDYEQYF
V gene: TRBV6-6; J gene: TRBJ1-1; CDR3 protein: CASSYNGDTEAFF
V gene: TRBV7-2; J gene: TRBJ1-1; CDR3 protein: CASSGQGRTEAFF
V gene: TRBV7-3; J gene: TRBJ2-7; CDR3 protein: CASSLTLIGGTYEQYF
V gene: TRBV6-1; J gene: TRBJ2-6; CDR3 protein: CASSDHSFSGANVLTF
V gene: TRBV15; J gene: TRBJ1-5; CDR3 protein: CATSKRAANQPQHF
V gene: TRBV5-6; J gene: TRBJ2-7; CDR3 protein: CASSFGWQGGYEQYF
V gene: TRBV5-4; J gene: TRBJ2-3; CDR3 protein: CASSLEGLAGGISTDTQYF
V gene: TRBV27; J gene: TRBJ2-7; CDR3 protein: CASSHDPAPDYEQYF
V gene: TRBV27; J gene: TRBJ1-1; CDR3 protein: CASSSWVASTEAFF
V gene: TRBV13; J gene: TRBJ1-1; CDR3 protein: CASGPWGGTEAFF
V gene: TRBV27; J gene: TRBJ1-2; CDR3 protein: CASSSSLTFNYGYTF
V gene: TRBV5-6; J gene: TRBJ1-2; CDR3 protein: CASSLFAGDGYGYTF
V gene: TRBV7-2; J gene: TRBJ1-2; CDR3 protein: CASSQNIALDGYTF
V gene: TRBV5-4; J gene: TRBJ2-3; CDR3 protein: CASSPPMGNTDTQYF
V gene: TRBV6-5; J gene: TRBJ2-7; CDR3 protein: CASSRRGNAYEQYF
V gene: TRBV30; J gene: TRBJ2-2; CDR3 protein: CAWSVRGTGELFF
V gene: TRBV11-2; J gene: TRBJ1-2; CDR3 protein: CASSSLSSPTGSYGYTF
V gene: TRBV27; J gene: TRBJ2-1; CDR3 protein: CASSLSDPTREQFF
V gene: TRBV19; J gene: TRBJ1-1; CDR3 protein: CASSPFFDRAVPEAFF
V gene: TRBV6-6; J gene: TRBJ2-2; CDR3 protein: CASSYSVQGVTGELFF
V gene: TRBV4-3; J gene: TRBJ1-5; CDR3 protein: CASSQEIGQPQHF
V gene: TRBV5-1; J gene: TRBJ1-5; CDR3 protein: CASSLGGTNQPQHF
V gene: TRBV7-9; J gene: TRBJ2-7; CDR3 protein: CASSSSTGFEQYF
V gene: TRBV4-2; J gene: TRBJ2-3; CDR3 protein: CASSQAPGGRTDTQYF
V gene: TRBV11-2; J gene: TRBJ1-2; CDR3 protein: CAIGTGGYTF
V gene: TRBV5-6; J gene: TRBJ1-6; CDR3 protein: CASSPPDSFNSPLHF
V gene: TRBV9; J gene: TRBJ1-1; CDR3 protein: CASSSRGDALNTEAFF
V gene: TRBV5-1; J gene: TRBJ1-4; CDR3 protein: CASSLGRALIF
V gene: TRBV6-1; J gene: TRBJ1-1; CDR3 protein: CASSEGWDTEAFF
V gene: TRBV5-4; J gene: NA; CDR3 protein: CASSPTANYEQYF
V gene: TRBV2; J gene: TRBJ2-7; CDR3 protein: CASSTPSHKGISSYEQYF
V gene: TRBV9; J gene: TRBJ2-5; CDR3 protein: CASSVPGPSVQYF
V gene: TRBV30; J gene: TRBJ1-2; CDR3 protein: CAWSYAGTDYGYTF
V gene: TRBV30; J gene: TRBJ2-4; CDR3 protein: CAWSPLGTAKNIQYF
V gene: TRBV19; J gene: TRBJ2-1; CDR3 protein: CASSARLAGGDNEQFF
V gene: TRBV25-1; J gene: TRBJ1-1; CDR3 protein: CASIGPRNTEAFF
V gene: TRBV9; J gene: TRBJ2-1; CDR3 protein: CASSVGAGAYNEQFF
V gene: TRBV19; J gene: TRBJ1-1; CDR3 protein: CASSRRGERNTEAFF
V gene: TRBV4-1; J gene: TRBJ1-1; CDR3 protein: CASSLDRRAGTEAFF
V gene: TRBV30; J gene: TRBJ2-7; CDR3 protein: CAWSVLGQGIYEQYF
V gene: TRBV19; J gene: TRBJ1-2; CDR3 protein: CASMRGGYGYTF
V gene: TRBV9; J gene: TRBJ2-1; CDR3 protein: CASSPRASGGGNEQFF
V gene: TRBV10-3; J gene: TRBJ2-2; CDR3 protein: CAISVTRRGGNTGELFF
V gene: TRBV15; J gene: TRBJ2-1; CDR3 protein: CATSRRQGGEQFF
V gene: TRBV10-3; J gene: TRBJ2-1; CDR3 protein: CATGSGTEYYNEQFF
V gene: TRBV6-5; J gene: TRBJ1-2; CDR3 protein: CASRGGVYGYTF
V gene: TRBV7-7; J gene: TRBJ2-1; CDR3 protein: CASSSDRGNEQFF
V gene: TRBV5-1; J gene: TRBJ2-7; CDR3 protein: CASNLGGGLNYEQYF
V gene: TRBV5-4; J gene: TRBJ1-2; CDR3 protein: CASSAGTDFYGYTF
V gene: TRBV9; J gene: TRBJ2-1; CDR3 protein: CASNYGQGGDEQFF
V gene: TRBV7-9; J gene: TRBJ1-4; CDR3 protein: CASSKTGSNEKLFF
V gene: TRBV14; J gene: TRBJ1-1; CDR3 protein: CASSRQGSWAEAFF
V gene: TRBV9; J gene: TRBJ1-5; CDR3 protein: CASSVGGGAGQPQHF
V gene: TRBV12-5; J gene: TRBJ2-6; CDR3 protein: CASGWARGSGSGANVLTF